Listed below are T cell receptor beta chains from one sample, sequenced in a study of graft-versus-host responses after intestinal transplantation. Assay used: immunoSEQ multiplex PCR; TCRdb lists only in-frame clones, some missing. This repertoire shows 29,000 or so clones, about 85% found once; its top ten account for more than 9%. Sequences were derived from PBMCs, sampled around 460 days after intestinal transplantation. These receptors were taken from a human patient who received an intestinal transplant, so some T cells may come from the graft donor. CDR3s include the opening cysteine and the closing phenylalanine or tryptophan.

>TRBJ1-4|TRBV15
CATSRDRDRSGEKLFF
>TRBJ1-3|TRBV19
CASEGQANSGNTIYF
>TRBJ2-2|TRBV6-5
CASSWRGNTGELFF
>TRBJ2-1|TRBV11-2
CASSLDGDEQFF
>TRBJ2-1|TRBV29-1
CSALQVPYNEQFF
>TRBJ2-7|TRBV5-1
CASSSGGLGRYEQSF
>TRBJ2-3|TRBV27
CASSSVDTQYF
>TRBJ2-1|TRBV19
CASSIQVYNGQFF
>TRBJ2-1|TRBV30
CALSTGLGNEQFF
>TRBJ2-1|TRBV7-2
CASSPQLGRESYNEQFF
>TRBJ2-5|TRBV7-9
CASSSRDRGPETQYF
>TRBJ2-7|TRBV4-1
CASSPRAGGVYEQYF
>TRBJ2-5|TRBV28
CASSFPDRKTRPPRPQETQYF
>TRBJ1-1|TRBV9
CASSVDRLGVLPAFF
>TRBJ1-1|TRBV5-8
CASRVDEAFF